One and the same sample provided the 29 T cell receptor beta chains below, sequenced in a study of Graves' ophthalmopathy and Graves' hyperthyroidism. Transcripts of RNA were the source for amplifying TCR beta CDR3 regions. RT-PCR was first run with HTBI primers, then multiplex PCR in a second round. TCRdb passed the multiplex PCR reads through MiXCR, listing each CDR3 protein once. The data show approximately 410,000 distinct CDR3 sequences, approximately 15% seen once. The sequencing input was peripheral blood. These receptors were obtained from a woman aged 18 to 35 with stable Graves' hyperthyroidism.

The table lists this clonotype with many counts. V gene TRBV15 combines with J gene TRBJ1-2, with D possibly being TRBD1 (5 bases). V shed 0 bases and J shed 8 bases, with 13 bases lying between them. The germline CDR1 and CDR2 sequences are LNHNV and YYDKDF (reference sequence). The CDR3 extends over 14 amino acids. The CDR3 region is CATSRDWGVEGYTF. The CDR3, as DNA: TGTGCCACCAGCAGAGATTGGGGGGTAGAAGGCTACACCTTC.

This clonotype was seen many times. V and J are TRBV5-1 and TRBJ1-1; D possibly corresponds to TRBD1 (5 bases). V lost 5 bases, J lost 7 bases, and 15 bases lay in between. Germline CDR1 SGHRS, CDR2 YFSETQ. The CDR3 has 13 residues. Here the CDR3 reads CASRSGQGDEAFF. The CDR3 DNA is TGCGCCAGCAGATCTGGCCAGGGTGATGAAGCTTTCTTT.

Ten or more counts support this clonotype. This chain joins TRBV12-3 or TRBV12-4 and TRBJ2-2; D assignment may be TRBD1 or TRBD2 (5 bases each). This CDR3 has 16 amino acids. The V and J ends lost 1 base and 4 bases respectively, with 13 bases between them. For the CDR3, the DNA is TGTGCCAGCAGTTTAGGCAGGGAGTTAGTCACCGGGGAGCTGTTTTTT. It yields the protein CASSLGRELVTGELFF.

This clonotype was observed many times. The V call is TRBV7-9, the J call TRBJ1-1; 11 positions agree with TRBD1. V lost 4 bases, J lost 6 bases, and 4 bases stayed unmatched. Per germline, CDR1 SEHNR and CDR2 FQNEAQ (reference sequence). This CDR3 comprises 14 residues. Here the CDR3 DNA reads TGTGCCAGCAGCTGGCCGGGACAGGGGGCTGAAGCTTTCTTT. It codes for CASSWPGQGAEAFF.

This clonotype occurred many times. The CDR3 sequence is CASSISRGQGVKAFF. The CDR3 coding sequence is TGTGCCAGTAGTATTTCGCGGGGACAAGGGGTCAAAGCTTTCTTT. The chain carries TRBV19 and TRBJ1-1, with a tentative D call TRBD1 (6 bases). Trimming took off 3 bases at V and 9 bases at J, with 20 bases between the two ends. This CDR3 has 15 residues. Germline V CDR1 and CDR2: LNHDA, SQIVND (reference sequence).

This clonotype came up a few times. The rearrangement joins TRBV7-9 to TRBJ2-7; TRBD1 agrees at 8 bases. The CDR3 runs 15 residues. Germline values: CDR1 SEHNR, CDR2 FQNEAQ (reference sequence). Trimming removed 4 bases from V and 3 bases from J; junction bases left unmatched: 8. This CDR3 is CASSYPGQGVYEQYF. CDR3 DNA sequence: TGTGCCAGCAGCTATCCCGGACAGGGAGTCTACGAGCAGTACTTC.

This clonotype was observed many times. V is TRBV12-3 or TRBV12-4 and J is TRBJ1-1, with a weak D call TRBD1 (5 bases). The CDR3 length is 13 residues. Trimming took off 6 bases at V and 2 bases at J, with 10 bases between the two ends. CDR3 sequence: CASSKTANTEAFF. CDR3 nucleotide sequence: TGTGCCAGCAGCAAGACAGCAAACACTGAAGCTTTCTTT.

This clonotype has more than one count but fewer than ten. The chain links TRBV10-3 to TRBJ2-5; 7 nucleotides match TRBD2. J gave up 3 bases and V 3 bases, and 1 base lay outside the gene matches. In germline, CDR1 is ENHRY, CDR2 SYGVKD. The CDR3 is 13 residues long. CDR3 sequence: CAISDGTKETQYF. As DNA, the CDR3 is TGTGCCATCAGTGATGGGACTAAAGAGACCCAGTACTTC.

There are many counts of this clonotype. V gene TRBV12-3 or TRBV12-4 combines with J gene TRBJ1-1, with D possibly TRBD1 on 6 matching bases. Between the trimmed V and J ends, which lost 6 bases and 0 bases, there was a span of 14 bases. The CDR3 is 15 amino acids. The CDR3 nucleotides read TGTGCCAGCAGCTATCTACAGGGCTTGAACACTGAAGCTTTCTTT. This sequence encodes CASSYLQGLNTEAFF.

This clonotype was seen at least ten times. V is TRBV11-1 and J is TRBJ1-5; 9 bases line up with TRBD1. Per the germline V gene, CDR1 is SGHAT and CDR2 is FQDESV (reference sequence). This CDR3 has 19 residues. V lost 2 bases and J lost 11; bases outside the gene matches: 22. CDR3: CASSLSVGPGTGPLSAQHF. DNA of the CDR3: TGTGCCAGCAGCTTATCGGTCGGGCCAGGGACAGGGCCCTTGTCAGCCCAGCATTTT.

This clonotype was recorded at least ten times. This chain connects TRBV6-5 to TRBJ1-5; TRBD1 aligns across 7 bases. V shed 5 bases and J 2 bases; nucleotides not matched to a gene: 9. Germline CDR1 MNHEY, CDR2 SVGAGI. This CDR3 has 16 amino acids. CDR3: CASSRRQGRGNQPQHF. In DNA, the CDR3 is TGTGCCAGCAGTCGACGACAGGGTAGAGGCAATCAGCCCCAGCATTTT.

In the case of this clonotype: A much larger clone sits a single nucleotide away, making a read error possible. This chain links TRBV27 with TRBJ2-5; D gene uncertain. Trimming took 0 bases from V and 1 from J, leaving 6 bases between them. The germline V gene has CDR1 MNHEY and CDR2 SMNVEV (reference sequence). The CDR3 has 14 amino acids. This chain's CDR3 is CASSLSMGQETQYF. The CDR3 nucleotides are TGTGCCAGCAGTTTATCGATGGGCCAAGAGACCCAGTACTTC.

CDR3: CSARGPTENQPQHF. The CDR3, as DNA: TGCAGTGCTAGAGGTCCGACAGAGAATCAGCCCCAGCATTTT. The chain carries TRBV20-1 and TRBJ1-5; D possibly corresponds to TRBD1 (5 bases). Trimming took off 1 base at V and 4 bases at J, with 11 bases between the two ends. Germline lookup yields CDR1 DFQATT and CDR2 SNEGSKA (reference sequence). The CDR3 loop spans 14 amino acids.

There are many counts of this clonotype. The chain is built from TRBV2 and TRBJ2-5; 11 positions match TRBD1. The CDR3 contains 13 residues. J was trimmed by 9 bases and V by 5 bases; bases with no gene match: 5. Germline V gene lookup returns CDR1 SNHLY and CDR2 FYNNEI. The CDR3 DNA reads TGTGCCAGCAGTCGGGACAGGGGGTGGTCCCAGTACTTC. Translation: CASSRDRGWSQYF.

A remark on this clonotype: Just one base apart from a much larger clone, this may be a read error. V is TRBV19 and J is TRBJ1-1; D not resolved. In germline, CDR1 is LNHDA, CDR2 SQIVND (reference sequence). The CDR3 loop spans 14 amino acids. In nucleotides, the CDR3 is TGTGCCTGTAGTATTCTGAGTATGAACACTGAAGCTTTCTTT. This translates into CACSILSMNTEAFF.

This clonotype was counted at least ten times. The V gene is TRBV29-1, the J gene TRBJ1-1; 7 nucleotides align to TRBD1. Unmatched junction bases numbered 9, after V lost 7 bases and J lost 4 bases. The germline V gene has CDR1 SQVTM and CDR2 ANQGSEA. The CDR3 covers 13 residues. As DNA, the CDR3 is TGCAGCGCTGGGACAGCCTGGGGCACTGAAGCTTTCTTT. Translated: CSAGTAWGTEAFF.

This clonotype was seen many times. The genes are TRBV6-1 and TRBJ2-7, with a tentative D call TRBD1 (5 bases). This CDR3 spans 13 amino acids. Between the trimmed V and J ends, which lost 7 bases and 2 bases, there was a span of 12 bases. Per germline, CDR1 MNHNS and CDR2 SASEGT. CDR3 loop: CASTRQKTYEQYF. CDR3 nucleotide sequence: TGTGCCAGCACCCGACAGAAGACCTACGAGCAGTACTTC.

Turning to this clonotype: A junction end diverges from the germline sequence, so it may reflect a read error. The rearrangement links TRBV28 to TRBJ2-7; D may be TRBD2 (6 bases). The CDR3 runs to 15 residues. CDR1 is MDHEN, CDR2 SYDVKM, per germline. CDR3 in DNA: TGTGCCAGCAGTTCGGGGCTAGCGTTCTCCTACGAGCATTACTTC. Translating gives CASSSGLAFSYEHYF.

Here the CDR3 DNA reads TGTGCCAGCAGCCAAGAAGGGGCAGTTCGGAGCGGGGAGCTGTTTTTT. It codes for CASSQEGAVRSGELFF. This chain uses TRBV3-1 with TRBJ2-2, with D perhaps matching TRBD1 (5 bases). V gave up 0 bases and J gave up 7 bases, with 15 bases separating them. CDR1 LGHDT and CDR2 YNNKEL come from the germline V gene (reference sequence). CDR3 length equals 16 residues.

This clonotype was recorded at least ten times. The chain joins TRBV27 to TRBJ2-5; 9 nucleotides line up with TRBD1. CDR1 and CDR2 (germline): MNHEY, SMNVEV (reference sequence). V lost 0 bases and J lost 2; bases outside the gene matches: 1. CDR3 length equals 15 residues. DNA of the CDR3: TGTGCCAGCAGTTTATCGGGGACAGGGCAAGAGACCCAGTACTTC. Translated, it gives CASSLSGTGQETQYF.

The table lists this clonotype with a few counts. Its ends do not fully match the called genes, so a read error is possible. The chain uses TRBV7-9 and TRBJ1-1, with D hard to call. CDR1 is SEHNR and CDR2 is FQNEAQ in the germline V gene (reference sequence). The CDR3 has 12 residues. The CDR3 DNA reads as TGTGCCAGCCGAACAGTGAACACTGAAGCTTGCTTT. This translates into CASRTVNTEACF.

This clonotype was picked up many times. The CDR3 coding sequence is TGTGCCAGCAGTTTAGGAACGGACAGGCTAAACACCGGGGAGCTGTTTTTT. Amino acids: CASSLGTDRLNTGELFF. The rearrangement uses TRBV12-3 or TRBV12-4 and TRBJ2-2; 7 bases are shared with TRBD1. The junction had 7 bases not matched to a gene; V was cut back by 1 base and J by 2 bases. This CDR3 spans 17 amino acids.

The table lists this clonotype with many counts. The V gene is TRBV19, the J gene TRBJ2-7; no clear D. The V gene lost 3 bases and the J gene lost 0 bases, with 9 bases spanning the gap. The CDR3 extends over 14 amino acids. CDR1 LNHDA and CDR2 SQIVND come from the germline V gene (reference sequence). The chain's CDR3 is CASSIDPRSYEQYF. As DNA, the CDR3 is TGTGCCAGTAGTATTGACCCGCGCTCCTACGAGCAGTACTTC. The whole variable domain, filled in from reference TRBV19 and TRBJ2-7, reads DGGITQSPKYLFRKEGQNVTLSCEQNLNHDAMYWYRQDPGQGLRLIYYSQIVNDFQKGDIAEGYSVSREKKESFPLTVTSAQKNPTAFYLCASSIDPRSYEQYFGPGTRLTVT.

This clonotype was observed many times. This chain links TRBV11-2 with TRBJ1-2, with D unresolved. The CDR3 totals 16 residues. CDR1 is SGHAT and CDR2 is FQNNGV in the germline V gene. V lost 2 bases, J lost 1 base, and 14 bases lay in between. CDR3 in amino acids: CASSLMRSSVNYGYTF. In DNA form, the CDR3 reads TGTGCCAGCAGCTTAATGCGTTCGTCGGTTAACTATGGCTACACCTTC.

This clonotype was seen at least ten times. V gene TRBV7-9 combines with J gene TRBJ1-2; no definite D call. V was trimmed by 3 bases and J by 6 bases, leaving 11 bases between them. This CDR3 is built from 13 residues. In germline, CDR1 is SEHNR, CDR2 FQNEAQ (reference sequence). The CDR3 region has the DNA TGTGCCAGCAGCTTGGATACGGGCAATGGCTACACCTTC. This sequence encodes CASSLDTGNGYTF.

The chain links TRBV3-1 to TRBJ1-1; D call uncertain. The length of the CDR3 is 13 residues. V lost 0 bases to trimming and J lost 7 bases, with 9 bases between them. Germline CDR1 reads LGHDT; CDR2 reads YNNKEL (reference sequence). CDR3 bases: TGTGCCAGCAGCCAAGATTTGGGTATTGAAGCTTTCTTT. It is translated as CASSQDLGIEAFF.

This clonotype was counted many times. The gene calls are TRBV11-2 and TRBJ2-7; no reliable D call. The CDR3 consists of 14 residues. Trimming took off 5 bases at V and 4 bases at J, with 15 bases between the two ends. Germline CDR1 SGHAT, CDR2 FQNNGV. The CDR3 sequence is CASSPLGSLYEQYF. In DNA form, the CDR3 reads TGTGCCAGCAGCCCTTTGGGCAGTCTTTACGAGCAGTACTTC.

This rearrangement joins TRBV7-9 to TRBJ2-2; D not certain. This CDR3 contains 16 residues. Per the germline V gene, CDR1 is SEHNR and CDR2 is FQNEAQ (reference sequence). Trimming pared 1 base from V and 4 bases from J, leaving 13 bases between. Here the CDR3 reads CASSLGVLASTGELFF. The CDR3 bases are TGTGCCAGCAGCTTAGGGGTTCTGGCTTCCACCGGGGAGCTGTTTTTT.

The chain employs TRBV7-2 and TRBJ2-5; tentative D call: TRBD1 (5 bases). Germline lookup yields CDR1 SGHTA and CDR2 FQGNSA. Between the trimmed V and J ends, which lost 8 bases and 5 bases, there was a span of 21 bases. This CDR3 is built from 15 residues. The CDR3 sequence is CASCASGFLVETQYF. DNA of the CDR3: TGTGCCAGCTGCGCCTCAGGGTTTCTAGTCGAGACCCAGTACTTC.